This passage covers 10 T cell receptor beta chains from one sample sequenced in a study of T cell responses to AZD1222 COVID-19 vaccine. Data came from immunoSEQ multiplex PCR; TCRdb stores just in-frame clones and leaves some out. In the table there are approximately 150,000 clones, under 95% of which are singletons. The input for sequencing was peripheral blood, taken on day 0 of AZD1222 vaccination. The receptors shown here come from an adult in good health.

The gene calls are TRBV3-1 (or the pseudogene TRBV3-2) and TRBJ1-2, with 7 bases matching TRBD1. V lost 1 base and J lost 7; bases outside the gene matches: 6. There are 14 residues in the CDR3. CDR1 LGHDT and CDR2 YNNKEL come from the germline V gene (reference sequence). CDR3 DNA sequence: TGTGCCAGCAGCCAAGGACAGGGTGACCTTGGCTACACCTTC. Amino acids: CASSQGQGDLGYTF.

The chain links TRBV4-3 to TRBJ2-3, with 9 bases lining up with TRBD2. V shed 2 bases and J 0 bases; nucleotides not matched to a gene: 6. The germline CDR1 and CDR2 sequences are LGHNA and YSLEER. The CDR3 length is 17 residues. The CDR3 loop is CASSQILAGTSTDTQYF. CDR3 nucleotides: TGCGCCAGCAGCCAAATTCTAGCGGGAACTAGCACAGATACGCAGTATTTT.

This chain uses TRBV28 with TRBJ2-1, with 7 positions matching TRBD2. The CDR3 extends over 17 amino acids. Germline V gene lookup returns CDR1 MDHEN and CDR2 SYDVKM. Trimming cost V 4 bases and J 0 bases; bases outside gene matches: 9. In DNA form, the CDR3 reads TGTGCCAGCAGTTCTGGAGGAGCGGGGCTCTCCTACAATGAGCAGTTCTTC. Translated: CASSSGGAGLSYNEQFF.

The J gene is TRBJ2-1, the V gene TRBV28; 7 bases map to TRBD1. The germline CDR1 and CDR2 sequences are MDHEN and SYDVKM. The CDR3 spans 16 residues. The ends lost 2 bases at V and 4 bases at J; junction bases unmatched: 8. CDR3: CASSLEWTGIYNEQFF. The CDR3 region has the DNA TGTGCCAGCAGTTTAGAGTGGACAGGTATATACAATGAGCAGTTCTTC.

This clone was observed a few times. The rearrangement links TRBV7-2 to TRBJ2-7; D is unclear. CDR3 length: 11 residues. CDR1 is SGHTA and CDR2 is FQGNSA in the germline V gene. Trimming took 1 base from V and 3 from J, leaving 1 base between them. The CDR3 protein is CASSLDYEQYF. In nucleotides, the CDR3 is TGTGCCAGCAGCTTAGACTACGAGCAGTACTTC.

This clone was observed a handful of times. V is TRBV6-2 or TRBV6-3 and J is TRBJ2-3; 10 nucleotides agree with TRBD2. V was pared by 6 bases and J by 0 bases, with 3 bases of the junction left unmatched. The CDR3 length is 15 residues. Germline CDR1 is MNHEY and CDR2 is SVGEGT. This CDR3 reads CASSPTSGSTDTQYF. The DNA for the CDR3 is TGTGCCAGCAGCCCGACTAGCGGGAGCACAGATACGCAGTATTTT.

The chain uses TRBV9 and TRBJ1-4, with D possibly TRBD1 on 6 matching bases. With 3 bases removed from V and 5 bases from J, the gap between germline ends came to 14 bases. The CDR3 loop spans 15 amino acids. Germline CDR1 is SGDLS and CDR2 is YYNGEE. CDR3 in DNA: TGTGCCAGCAGCGGGGCAGGGGCCGCAAATGAAAAACTGTTTTTT. The encoded protein is CASSGAGAANEKLFF.

V usage is TRBV11-2 and J usage is TRBJ2-5; 7 bases map to TRBD2. The ends lost 1 base at V and 4 bases at J; junction bases unmatched: 15. The CDR3 contains 18 residues. Germline V lookup: CDR1 SGHAT, CDR2 FQNNGV. The CDR3 DNA is TGTGCCAGCAGCTTAGGGTCGGTCGCTAGCGGAGTGGGAGAGACCCAGTACTTC. This translates into CASSLGSVASGVGETQYF.

This clone appeared once. The genes are TRBV19 and TRBJ1-4; D uncertain. The CDR3 is 14 amino acids. Germline V gene lookup returns CDR1 LNHDA and CDR2 SQIVND (reference sequence). The germline V and J ends were trimmed by 3 bases and 0 bases, with 5 bases remaining between them. The CDR3 here is CASSIGTTNEKLFF. The CDR3 coding sequence is TGTGCCAGTAGTATCGGAACAACTAATGAAAAACTGTTTTTT.

Concerning this clone: At the DNA level, this CDR3 is encoded by other sequences in the same sample as well. This chain links TRBV18 with TRBJ1-1; D possibly corresponds to TRBD1 (5 bases). Trimming took 3 bases from V and 0 from J, leaving 8 bases between them. The CDR3 consists of 14 residues. Per germline, CDR1 KGHSH and CDR2 LQKENI. The CDR3 loop is CASSPQGMNTEAFF. In DNA form, the CDR3 reads TGTGCCAGCTCACCTCAGGGAATGAACACTGAAGCTTTCTTT.